Only a few counts were recorded for the clone carrying this T cell receptor (beta chain). No antigen is known for it. Treatment indicated: oral pan-JAK inhibitor, 5-10 mg twice daily. This specimen belongs to a study of CD8+ T cells in alopecia areata. After isolation, RNA underwent reverse transcription to generate cDNA as the sequencing template. Here immunoSEQ multiplex PCR was the method, and the copy in TCRdb shows in-frame clones only, minus some. The sample holds around 300,000 clones, about 60% seen once. General study findings and limits: Among the top 100, expanded CD8+ clones were significantly decreased by tofacitinib, as was scalp clonality.

V was clipped by 5 bases and J by 6 bases, with 10 bases between them. Germline V gene lookup returns CDR1 MNHEY and CDR2 SVGAGI. CDR3 length: 12 amino acids. This TCR derives from a human donor with alopecia areata. The sequencing used CD4+ T cells sorted from blood, collected around week 54, from a patient treated with tofacitinib. The chain carries TRBV6-5 and TRBJ1-2, with D hard to call. The CDR3 coding sequence is TGTGCCAGCAGTAGAACCGCCAATGGCTACACCTTC. This sequence encodes CASSRTANGYTF.